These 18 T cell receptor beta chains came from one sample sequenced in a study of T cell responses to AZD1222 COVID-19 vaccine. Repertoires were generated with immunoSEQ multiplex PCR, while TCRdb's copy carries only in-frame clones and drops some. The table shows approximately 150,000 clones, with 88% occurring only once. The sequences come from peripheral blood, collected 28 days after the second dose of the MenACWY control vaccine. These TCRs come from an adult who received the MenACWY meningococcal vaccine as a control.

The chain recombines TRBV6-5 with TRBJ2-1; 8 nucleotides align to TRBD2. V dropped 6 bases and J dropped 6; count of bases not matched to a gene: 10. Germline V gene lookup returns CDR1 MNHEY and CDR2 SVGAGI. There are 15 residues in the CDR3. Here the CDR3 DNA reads TGTGCCAGCAGGACACTAGCGGTTGCCCCCAATGAGCAGTTCTTC. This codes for CASRTLAVAPNEQFF.

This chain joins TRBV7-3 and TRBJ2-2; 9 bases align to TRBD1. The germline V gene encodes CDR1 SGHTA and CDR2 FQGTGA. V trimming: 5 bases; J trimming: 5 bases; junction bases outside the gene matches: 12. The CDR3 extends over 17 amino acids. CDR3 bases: TGTGCCAGCAGCATTACAGGGGGCGCAGCGGATACCGGGGAGCTGTTTTTT. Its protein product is CASSITGGAADTGELFF.

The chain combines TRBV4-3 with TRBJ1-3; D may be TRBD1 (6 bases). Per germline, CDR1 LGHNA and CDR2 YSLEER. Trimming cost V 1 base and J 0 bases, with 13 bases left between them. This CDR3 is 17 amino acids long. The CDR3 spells CASSQAQTGLSGNTIYF. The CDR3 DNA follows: TGCGCCAGCAGCCAAGCTCAAACAGGGCTCTCTGGAAACACCATATATTTT.

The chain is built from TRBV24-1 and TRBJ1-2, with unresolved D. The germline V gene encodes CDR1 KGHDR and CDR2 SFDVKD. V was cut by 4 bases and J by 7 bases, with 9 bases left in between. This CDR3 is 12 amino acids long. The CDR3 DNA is TGTGCCACCAGTGAGGCGGGTATTGGCTACACCTTC. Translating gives CATSEAGIGYTF.

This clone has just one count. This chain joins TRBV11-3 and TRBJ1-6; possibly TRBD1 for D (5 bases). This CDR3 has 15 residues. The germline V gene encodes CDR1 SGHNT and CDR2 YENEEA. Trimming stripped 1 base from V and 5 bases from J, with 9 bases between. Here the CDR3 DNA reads TGTGCCAGCAGCTTAGGCCAGGGTGATAATTCACCCCTCCACTTT. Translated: CASSLGQGDNSPLHF.

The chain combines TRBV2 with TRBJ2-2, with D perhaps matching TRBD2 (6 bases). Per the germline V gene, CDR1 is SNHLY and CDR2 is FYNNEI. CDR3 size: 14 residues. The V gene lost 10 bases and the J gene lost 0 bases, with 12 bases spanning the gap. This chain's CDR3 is CATAGQPNTGELFF. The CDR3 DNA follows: TGTGCCACCGCGGGGCAGCCGAACACCGGGGAGCTGTTTTTT.

The CDR3 loop reads CASSKSFGTGPSLHF. The CDR3 DNA follows: TGTGCCAGCAGCAAATCCTTCGGGACAGGGCCCTCCCTCCACTTT. This sequence joins TRBV7-9 and TRBJ1-6; 9 bases are shared with TRBD1. Germline CDR1 and CDR2: SEHNR and FQNEAQ (reference sequence). V dropped 5 bases and J dropped 14; count of bases not matched to a gene: 13. The length of the CDR3 is 15 residues. The full variable domain, in which reference TRBV7-9 and TRBJ1-6 provide the parts outside the CDR3, is DTGVSQNPRHKITKRGQNVTFRCDPISEHNRLYWYRQTLGQGPEFLTYFQNEAQLEKSRLLSDRFSAERPKGSFSTLEIQRTEQGDSAMYLCASSKSFGTGPSLHFGNGTRLTVT.

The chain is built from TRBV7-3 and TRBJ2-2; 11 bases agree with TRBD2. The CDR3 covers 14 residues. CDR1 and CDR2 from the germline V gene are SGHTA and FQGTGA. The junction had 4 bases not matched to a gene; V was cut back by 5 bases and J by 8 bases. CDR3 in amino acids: CASSARLAGGELFF. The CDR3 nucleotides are TGTGCCAGCAGCGCCCGACTAGCGGGAGGGGAGCTGTTTTTT.

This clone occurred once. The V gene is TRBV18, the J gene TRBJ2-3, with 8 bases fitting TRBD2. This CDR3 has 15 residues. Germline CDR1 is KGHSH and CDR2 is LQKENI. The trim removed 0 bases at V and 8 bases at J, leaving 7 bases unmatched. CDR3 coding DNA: TGTGCCAGCTCACCACCTAGCGGGATTCAGGGTACGCAGTATTTT. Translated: CASSPPSGIQGTQYF.

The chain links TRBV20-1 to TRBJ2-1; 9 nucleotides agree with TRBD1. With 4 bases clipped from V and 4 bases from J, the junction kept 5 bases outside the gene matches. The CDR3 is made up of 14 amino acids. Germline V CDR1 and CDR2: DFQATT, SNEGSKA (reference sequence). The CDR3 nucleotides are TGCAGTGCTAATGACAGGGGGACATACAATGAGCAGTTCTTC. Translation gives CSANDRGTYNEQFF.

CDR3: CASRLPPATEQYF. CDR3 DNA: TGTGCCAGCAGATTACCCCCAGCGACCGAGCAGTACTTC. V is TRBV6-5 and J is TRBJ2-7; D is unresolved. V was trimmed by 6 bases and J by 6 bases, leaving 15 bases between them. The germline gives CDR1 MNHEY, CDR2 SVGAGI. CDR3 length equals 13 residues.

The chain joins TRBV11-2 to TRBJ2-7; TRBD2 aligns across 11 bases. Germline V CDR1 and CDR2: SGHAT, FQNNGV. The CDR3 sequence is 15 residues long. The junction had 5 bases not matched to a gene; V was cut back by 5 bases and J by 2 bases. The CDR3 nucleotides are TGTGCCAGCAGCGACGTAGCGGGAGGGACCTACGAGCAGTACTTC. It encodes CASSDVAGGTYEQYF. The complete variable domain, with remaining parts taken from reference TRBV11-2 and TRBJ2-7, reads EAGVAQSPRYKIIEKRQSVAFWCNPISGHATLYWYQQILGQGPKLLIQFQNNGVVDDSQLPKDRFSAERLKGVDSTLKIQPAKLEDSAVYLCASSDVAGGTYEQYFGPGTRLTVT.

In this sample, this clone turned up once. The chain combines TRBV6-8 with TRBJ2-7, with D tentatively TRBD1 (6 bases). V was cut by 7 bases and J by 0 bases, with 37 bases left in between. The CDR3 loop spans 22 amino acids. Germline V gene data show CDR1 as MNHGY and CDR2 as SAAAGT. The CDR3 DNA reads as TGTGCCAGCACTCGAATCCGGGCCGCCGAGGATGAGTGGGGGCTCTCCTCCTACGAGCAGTACTTC. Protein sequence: CASTRIRAAEDEWGLSSYEQYF.

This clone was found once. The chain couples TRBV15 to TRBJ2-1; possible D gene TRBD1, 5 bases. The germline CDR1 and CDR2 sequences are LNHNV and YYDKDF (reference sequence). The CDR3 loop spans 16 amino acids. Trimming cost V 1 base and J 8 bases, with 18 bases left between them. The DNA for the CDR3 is TGTGCCACCAGCAGAGTGGGGAAGGGGATTTGGGATGAGCAGTTCTTC. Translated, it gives CATSRVGKGIWDEQFF.

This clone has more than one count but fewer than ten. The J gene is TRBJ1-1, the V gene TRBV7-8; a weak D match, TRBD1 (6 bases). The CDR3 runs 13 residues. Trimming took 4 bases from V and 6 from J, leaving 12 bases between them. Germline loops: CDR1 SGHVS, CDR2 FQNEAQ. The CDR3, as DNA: TGTGCCAGCAGCTACAGGGTCGGGCCTGAAGCTTTCTTT. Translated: CASSYRVGPEAFF.

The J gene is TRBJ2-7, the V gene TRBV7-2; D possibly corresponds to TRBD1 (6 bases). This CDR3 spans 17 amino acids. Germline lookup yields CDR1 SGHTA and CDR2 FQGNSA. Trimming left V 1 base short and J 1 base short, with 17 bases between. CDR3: CASSLGGTLGRSYEQYF. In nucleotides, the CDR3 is TGTGCCAGCAGCTTAGGAGGGACACTGGGGCGGTCCTACGAGCAGTACTTC.

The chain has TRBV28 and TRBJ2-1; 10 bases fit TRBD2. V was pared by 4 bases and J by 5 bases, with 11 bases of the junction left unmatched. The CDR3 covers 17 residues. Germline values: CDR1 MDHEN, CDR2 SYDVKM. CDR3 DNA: TGTGCCAGCAGTTCCCTTCGACTAGCGGGTGAAAACAATGAGCAGTTCTTC. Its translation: CASSSLRLAGENNEQFF.

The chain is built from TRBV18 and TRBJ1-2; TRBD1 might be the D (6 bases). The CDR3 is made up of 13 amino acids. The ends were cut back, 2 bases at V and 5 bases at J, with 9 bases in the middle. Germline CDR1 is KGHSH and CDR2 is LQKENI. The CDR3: CASSPSTGYGYTF. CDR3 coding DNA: TGTGCCAGCTCACCAAGTACAGGGTATGGCTACACCTTC.